This paragraph reports one TCR beta chain. Its antigen is not known. The sample comes from a study of long-term antiretroviral therapy in people with HIV. Study-level results: Diversity measured after ART increased yet remained under transplant donor controls.

The CDR3 sequence is 14 residues long. The V gene's germline CDR1 is MNHEY and CDR2 SMNVEV (reference sequence). V lost 5 bases and J lost 8, with 18 bases in between. At survey level, the immunoSEQ assay was run in its v3.0 version. Produced via immunoSEQ multiplex PCR; TCRdb's table is partial and in-frame only. The table lists 15,000 to 20,000 clones, more than 75% of them singletons. The sample here was unsorted PBMCs, taken 6.9 years after starting antiretroviral therapy. The TCR sequence derives from a man aged 50-59 years with HIV. J is TRBJ1-1 and V is TRBV27; D is undetermined. The CDR3 is CASSIKEGSLEAFF. CDR3 nucleotide sequence: TGTGCCAGCAGTATCAAAGAGGGATCATTAGAAGCTTTCTTT.